Shown below are 29 T cell receptor beta chains from a single sample sequenced in a study of blood T cells in healthy people across ages. Then a second PCR, running roughly 7 to 11 cycles, was carried out with a sample-barcoded 5' primer and a J-beta primer mix. Each CDR3 protein is one row after TCRdb ran MiXCR on the 5' RACE reads. This sample has 800,000 or so distinct CDR3 sequences, with roughly 46% found just once. The sequenced material came from blood. The receptors stem from a man aged 80 or over in good health.

The chain links TRBV7-2 to TRBJ2-3; 8 bases map to TRBD1. V dropped 4 bases and J dropped 6; count of bases not matched to a gene: 12. Looked up from germline, CDR1 is SGHTA and CDR2 is FQGNSA. There are 16 residues in the CDR3. The chain's CDR3 is CASSSRIGQGSDTQYF. For the CDR3, the DNA is TGTGCCAGCAGCTCCCGCATCGGACAGGGATCTGATACGCAGTATTTT. Supplemented by reference TRBV7-2 and TRBJ2-3, the full variable domain reads GAGVSQSPSNKVTEKGKDVELRCDPISGHTALYWYRQSLGQGLEFLIYFQGNSAPDKSGLPSDRFSAERTGGSVSTLTIQRTQQEDSAVYLCASSSRIGQGSDTQYFGPGTRLTVL.

This clonotype came up many times. The chain carries TRBV4-3 and TRBJ2-1; 7 nucleotides align to TRBD1. The germline gives CDR1 LGHNA, CDR2 YSLEER. The CDR3 is 19 residues long. V shed 0 bases and J 3 bases; nucleotides not matched to a gene: 14. This CDR3 is CASSQDWRRADRYYNEQFF. The CDR3 DNA is TGCGCCAGCAGCCAAGATTGGCGTCGGGCGGACAGGTACTACAATGAGCAGTTCTTC.

In this sample, this clonotype turned up a few times. The chain links TRBV20-1 to TRBJ2-7, with 7 bases that match TRBD1. Germline CDR1 is DFQATT and CDR2 is SNEGSKA (reference sequence). V was clipped by 5 bases and J by 3 bases; unmatched bases: 7. CDR3 length: 13 residues. CDR3 nucleotides: TGCAGTGCTTCCCGGGACAGTAACTACGAGCAGTACTTC. This gives the protein CSASRDSNYEQYF.

This clonotype was recorded a few times. The V call is TRBV29-1, the J call TRBJ2-3, with TRBD2 matching over 15 bases. CDR3 length: 15 residues. The V and J ends lost 8 bases and 4 bases, in that order; junction bases with no gene match: 7. Germline CDR1 and CDR2: SQVTM and ANQGSEA. This chain's CDR3 is CSYGTSGRFPDTQYF. CDR3 DNA: TGCAGCTATGGGACTAGCGGGAGGTTTCCAGATACGCAGTATTTT.

This chain joins TRBV7-9 and TRBJ2-7, with D maybe TRBD2 (7 bases). This CDR3 contains 15 residues. Germline CDR1 SEHNR, CDR2 FQNEAQ (reference sequence). Trimming stripped 6 bases from V and 3 bases from J, with 18 bases between. CDR3 in DNA: TGTGCCAGCAGTCTAAAGGGGGGGCCAATCTACGAGCAGTACTTC. It encodes CASSLKGGPIYEQYF.

The chain has TRBV11-2 and TRBJ2-1; 9 nucleotides match TRBD2. J lost 4 bases, V lost 3 bases, and 10 bases had no gene match. The CDR3 runs to 17 residues. CDR1 is SGHAT, CDR2 FQNNGV, per germline. The CDR3 loop is CASSFRIAGAVYNEQFF. CDR3 DNA sequence: TGTGCCAGCAGCTTCCGGATAGCGGGGGCCGTATACAATGAGCAGTTCTTC.

The chain has TRBV3-1 and TRBJ2-4; perhaps TRBD1 as D (6 bases). Trimming left V 5 bases short and J 2 bases short, with 16 bases between. The CDR3 spans 16 residues. Germline values: CDR1 LGHDT, CDR2 YNNKEL (reference sequence). The CDR3 region has the DNA TGTGCCAGCAGCGACCCGACAGGAGGAACCAAAAACATTCAGTACTTC. It yields the protein CASSDPTGGTKNIQYF.

This clonotype was recorded a few times. The chain joins TRBV28 to TRBJ2-7; the D call may be TRBD1 or TRBD2 (5 bases each). CDR1 MDHEN and CDR2 SYDVKM come from the germline V gene. The CDR3 contains 13 residues. V gave up 6 bases and J gave up 4 bases, with 13 bases separating them. The CDR3 protein is CASSFRGEYEQYF. As DNA, the CDR3 is TGTGCCAGCAGCTTTAGGGGAGAGTACGAGCAGTACTTC.

This clonotype turned up a few times. This sequence joins TRBV10-3 and TRBJ2-6; 9 bases are a match to TRBD1. This CDR3 is 15 amino acids long. V trimming: 9 bases; J trimming: 0 bases; junction bases outside the gene matches: 3. The germline CDR1 and CDR2 sequences are ENHRY and SYGVKD. The CDR3 coding sequence is TGTGCCATTGGGACAGGGATCTCTGGGGCCAACGTCCTGACTTTC. Translation: CAIGTGISGANVLTF.

V is TRBV19 and J is TRBJ2-1; no clear D gene. The CDR3 loop spans 13 amino acids. Germline-derived CDR1 and CDR2 are LNHDA and SQIVND (reference sequence). The V end lost 3 bases, the J end lost 4 bases, and 7 bases lay between the germline ends. CDR3 region: CASSMERYNEQFF. The CDR3 bases are TGTGCCAGTAGTATGGAACGGTACAATGAGCAGTTCTTC.

J is TRBJ2-3 and V is TRBV10-3; D not resolved. In germline, CDR1 is ENHRY, CDR2 SYGVKD. The length of the CDR3 is 14 residues. The V gene lost 5 bases and the J gene lost 1 base, with 10 bases spanning the gap. This CDR3 reads CAISRTVGTDTQYF. CDR3 nucleotide sequence: TGTGCCATCAGTCGTACAGTAGGCACAGATACGCAGTATTTT.

This clonotype was detected only a few times. The V and J genes are TRBV12-3 or TRBV12-4 and TRBJ2-7, with 7 bases identical to TRBD1. The CDR3 is 13 residues long. V gave up 3 bases and J gave up 4 bases; unmatched junction bases: 3. The CDR3 loop reads CASSFRDRYEQYF. The CDR3 bases are TGTGCCAGCAGTTTCCGGGACAGATACGAGCAGTACTTC.

The DNA for the CDR3 is TGTGCCAGCAGTTCTCCGGTGGGGGCACTCAATGAGCAGTTCTTC. Translating it yields CASSSPVGALNEQFF. The chain has TRBV12-3 or TRBV12-4 and TRBJ2-1; D might be TRBD1 (6 bases). The length of the CDR3 is 15 residues. V was pared by 4 bases and J by 6 bases, with 16 bases between.

The table lists this clonotype with a few counts. This may be a read error, as it is one base from a much larger clone. This chain connects TRBV5-1 to TRBJ2-5; D perhaps matches TRBD2 (6 bases). Germline CDR1 SGHRS, CDR2 YFSETQ. There are 14 residues in the CDR3. Trimming took off 3 bases at V and 11 bases at J, with 20 bases between the two ends. CDR3 nucleotides: TGCGCCAGCAGCTACGGGAGTAGGGGCAGTGAGCAGTACTTC. This encodes CASSYGSRGSEQYF.

V is TRBV7-9 and J is TRBJ2-3; no clear D. V lost 5 bases and J 3 bases, leaving 15 bases between the germline ends. The CDR3 runs 15 residues. Germline V gene data show CDR1 as SEHNR and CDR2 as FQNEAQ (reference sequence). DNA of the CDR3: TGTGCCAGCAGCACCGGAGCGAGTGGGACAGATACGCAGTATTTT. This codes for CASSTGASGTDTQYF. Based on the CDR3 plus reference TRBV7-9 and TRBJ2-3, the full variable domain is DTGVSQNPRHKITKRGQNVTFRCDPISEHNRLYWYRQTLGQGPEFLTYFQNEAQLEKSRLLSDRFSAERPKGSFSTLEIQRTEQGDSAMYLCASSTGASGTDTQYFGPGTRLTVL.

This clonotype was detected only a few times. The rearrangement joins TRBV15 to TRBJ1-4, with D tentatively TRBD1 (5 bases). The V and J ends lost 0 bases and 12 bases respectively, with 14 bases between them. This CDR3 contains 14 residues. Germline V gives CDR1 LNHNV, CDR2 YYDKDF (reference sequence). For the CDR3, the DNA is TGTGCCACCAGCAGAGATGTAGGGGCGGTGGAACTGTTTTTT. Protein product: CATSRDVGAVELFF.

This clonotype was seen a handful of times. This may be a read error, as it is one base from a much larger clone. V gene TRBV5-1 combines with J gene TRBJ2-5, with 13 bases lining up with TRBD2. Looked up from germline, CDR1 is SGHRS and CDR2 is YFSETQ. V was pared by 0 bases and J by 11 bases, with 13 bases of the junction left unmatched. The CDR3 covers 17 residues. The CDR3: CASSLGGLAGTSGEQYF. In DNA form, the CDR3 reads TGCGCCAGCAGCTTGGGGGGACTAGCGGGAACATCGGGTGAGCAGTACTTC.

This clonotype has more than one count but fewer than ten. The rearrangement uses TRBV5-1 and TRBJ1-5, with a possible D match to TRBD1 (5 bases). CDR1 is SGHRS and CDR2 is YFSETQ in the germline V gene. Trimming removed 3 bases from V and 1 base from J, with 11 bases in between. The CDR3 covers 15 residues. The CDR3 DNA reads as TGCGCCAGCAGCTGGGACTGGGGAAGCAATCAGCCCCAGCATTTT. Its protein is CASSWDWGSNQPQHF.

The chain has TRBV30 and TRBJ2-5; D gene uncertain. The V gene lost 2 bases and the J gene lost 2 bases, with 12 bases spanning the gap. CDR1 is GTSNPN, CDR2 SVGIG, per germline (reference sequence). CDR3 length equals 14 residues. This CDR3 is CAWSPRHLQETQYF. CDR3 coding DNA: TGTGCCTGGAGTCCTCGACACCTTCAAGAGACCCAGTACTTC.

The chain combines TRBV12-3 or TRBV12-4 with TRBJ2-3, with 7 bases aligning to TRBD2. The CDR3 has 12 residues. The V and J ends lost 4 bases and 7 bases, in that order; junction bases with no gene match: 2. The CDR3, as DNA: TGTGCCAGCAGTTGGGGGGGAAATACGCAGTATTTT. This encodes CASSWGGNTQYF.

The chain links TRBV4-1 to TRBJ1-1, with a weak D call TRBD1 (5 bases). V dropped 2 bases and J dropped 1 base, with 11 bases sitting between them. Germline loops: CDR1 MGHRA, CDR2 YSYEKL. The CDR3 runs 15 residues. The CDR3 DNA is TGCGCCAGCAGCCAAAACCCCACAGGGAACACTGAAGCTTTCTTT. It codes for CASSQNPTGNTEAFF.

This clonotype was recorded a few times. The V gene is TRBV20-1, the J gene TRBJ2-7, with TRBD2 identical over 7 bases. The germline CDR1 and CDR2 sequences are DFQATT and SNEGSKA (reference sequence). V was pared by 6 bases and J by 6 bases, with 14 bases of the junction left unmatched. The length of the CDR3 is 14 residues. This CDR3 reads CSAPSFGGEGEQYF. In nucleotides, the CDR3 is TGCAGTGCCCCCTCTTTTGGGGGGGAAGGCGAGCAGTACTTC.

In this sample, this clonotype turned up a few times. V is TRBV20-1 and J is TRBJ2-3; 10 bases agree with TRBD1. Trimming removed 6 bases from V and 5 bases from J; junction bases left unmatched: 8. Germline V gene lookup returns CDR1 DFQATT and CDR2 SNEGSKA (reference sequence). This CDR3 spans 14 amino acids. CDR3 in amino acids: CSASGTGVKDTQYF. CDR3 DNA sequence: TGCAGTGCCTCAGGGACAGGGGTTAAAGATACGCAGTATTTT.

The chain links TRBV29-1 to TRBJ2-5; no firm D call. This CDR3 region has 12 residues. The V end lost 3 bases, the J end lost 11 bases, and 16 bases lay between the germline ends. The germline V gene encodes CDR1 SQVTM and CDR2 ANQGSEA. The DNA of the CDR3 is TGCAGCGTTGAGGGGTTCTTGAATGAGCAGTACTTC. Its translation: CSVEGFLNEQYF.

The V call is TRBV24-1, the J call TRBJ2-2; D is possibly TRBD1 (6 bases). Germline V lookup: CDR1 KGHDR, CDR2 SFDVKD. The CDR3 is 18 amino acids. Trimming removed 2 bases at V and 0 bases at J, with 15 bases between. As DNA, the CDR3 is TGTGCCACCAGTGATTCGGGACACTTATTCACGAACACCGGGGAGCTGTTTTTT. It is translated as CATSDSGHLFTNTGELFF.

This clonotype was detected only a few times. The rearrangement joins TRBV24-1 to TRBJ2-2; the D gene is possibly TRBD1 (6 bases). The germline CDR1 and CDR2 sequences are KGHDR and SFDVKD. The CDR3 covers 13 residues. The V gene lost 7 bases and the J gene lost 5 bases, with 10 bases spanning the gap. In nucleotides, the CDR3 is TGTGCCACCAGACAGGGTGGGACCGGGGAGCTGTTTTTT. This translates into CATRQGGTGELFF.

A few counts support this clonotype. This chain links TRBV7-9 with TRBJ1-2, with D unclear. The CDR3 runs to 13 residues. V lost 0 bases and J lost 4, with 6 bases in between. CDR1 is SEHNR and CDR2 is FQNEAQ in the germline V gene (reference sequence). The DNA of the CDR3 is TGTGCCAGCAGCTTAGCGACGGTCTATGGCTACACCTTC. Translation gives CASSLATVYGYTF.

This clonotype is a singleton in its sample. The rearrangement links TRBV14 to TRBJ2-1; TRBD1 agrees at 7 bases. V dropped 1 base and J dropped 9; count of bases not matched to a gene: 3. Germline CDR1 reads SGHDN; CDR2 reads FVKESK. The CDR3 is 13 residues long. CDR3: CASSQVPGGEQFF. The DNA of the CDR3 is TGTGCCAGCAGCCAAGTACCAGGGGGTGAGCAGTTCTTC.

The V and J genes are TRBV15 and TRBJ2-6, with 7 bases fitting TRBD1. Trimming at V came to 2 bases and at J to 2 bases, leaving 6 bases not matched to a gene. In germline, CDR1 is LNHNV, CDR2 YYDKDF (reference sequence). The CDR3 contains 17 residues. CDR3 nucleotide sequence: TGTGCCACCAGCAGATCCTTAACAGGGGCTGGGGCCAACGTCCTGACTTTC. It encodes CATSRSLTGAGANVLTF.